The 9 T cell receptor beta chains below all came from one sample that was sequenced in a study of glioma-infiltrating T cells. Using RNA template, CDR3s of TCR alpha and beta were amplified with iRepertoire arm-PCR. TCRdb ran MiXCR on the multiplex PCR reads and lists one entry per CDR3 protein. The repertoire holds about 180,000 distinct CDR3 sequences, with around 40% as singletons. Sample: glioma tissue, nonneoplastic brain tissue, or PBMCs (not recorded which). The origin of the receptors is a human donor with low-grade glioma or glioblastoma, undergoing nonglioma brain surgery, or in good health (not recorded which).

This clonotype has at least ten counts. The chain recombines TRBV2 with TRBJ1-5; D is unclear. CDR1 SNHLY and CDR2 FYNNEI come from the germline V gene. Trimming pared 2 bases from V and 4 bases from J, leaving 9 bases between. The CDR3 spans 14 residues. CDR3 sequence reads: CASSETRRNQPQHF. The CDR3 region has the DNA TGTGCCAGCAGTGAAACGAGGAGAAATCAGCCCCAGCATTTT.

This clonotype was observed a handful of times. The V and J genes are TRBV18 and TRBJ2-3; D unresolved. The V gene's germline CDR1 is KGHSH and CDR2 LQKENI. The V end was cut by 3 bases, the J end by 6 bases, with 13 bases between. The CDR3 runs to 14 residues. This CDR3 is CASSPFEAFDTQYF. For the CDR3, the DNA is TGTGCCAGCTCACCTTTTGAAGCTTTTGATACGCAGTATTTT.

The V and J genes are TRBV29-1 and TRBJ2-5, with D possibly matching TRBD1 (5 bases). Per the germline V gene, CDR1 is SQVTM and CDR2 is ANQGSEA. This CDR3 has 14 residues. Between the trimmed V and J ends, which lost 0 bases and 5 bases, there was a span of 13 bases. The CDR3, as DNA: TGCAGCGTTGAAGATGTATCAGGGTCGGAGACCCAGTACTTC. Protein: CSVEDVSGSETQYF.

This clonotype came up many times. The gene calls are TRBV7-9 and TRBJ2-3; 7 bases line up with TRBD2. The CDR3 is made up of 14 amino acids. V dropped 6 bases and J dropped 6; count of bases not matched to a gene: 9. Germline V lookup: CDR1 SEHNR, CDR2 FQNEAQ (reference sequence). The CDR3 loop is CASRPSGSQDTQYF. DNA for the CDR3: TGTGCCAGCAGGCCTAGCGGCTCCCAGGATACGCAGTATTTT.

In the case of this clonotype: Germline is not matched at one junction end, which may reflect a read error. The chain couples TRBV20-1 to TRBJ2-5; D may be TRBD2 (5 bases). Germline loops: CDR1 DFQATT, CDR2 SNEGSKA (reference sequence). The CDR3 spans 14 residues. The CDR3, as DNA: TGCAGTGATAGAGCTAACTTAGCGTCGGAGACCCAGTACTTC. Its protein product is CSDRANLASETQYF.

This clonotype was observed at least ten times. This sequence joins TRBV20-1 and TRBJ2-3, with D possibly being TRBD2 (6 bases). V lost 5 bases and J 1 base, leaving 16 bases between the germline ends. The CDR3 is made up of 15 amino acids. Germline lookup yields CDR1 DFQATT and CDR2 SNEGSKA (reference sequence). The CDR3 protein is CSAHRLDVGTDTQYF. In DNA, the CDR3 is TGCAGTGCTCACCGACTAGATGTTGGCACAGATACGCAGTATTTT.

This chain links TRBV20-1 with TRBJ2-6; D is perhaps TRBD2 (6 bases). The CDR3 is 17 residues long. V lost 5 bases and J 1 base, leaving 18 bases between the germline ends. CDR1 and CDR2 from the germline V gene are DFQATT and SNEGSKA (reference sequence). CDR3 in amino acids: CSAYRGGTTSGANVLTF. DNA for the CDR3: TGCAGTGCTTACCGCGGCGGGACCACGTCTGGGGCCAACGTCCTGACTTTC.

At least ten counts were recorded for this clonotype. The V and J genes are TRBV15 and TRBJ1-6; D is uncertain. Trimming stripped 3 bases from V and 14 bases from J, with 14 bases between. CDR1 is LNHNV, CDR2 YYDKDF, per germline (reference sequence). The CDR3 is made up of 13 amino acids. The CDR3 is CATSRRVLQSLHF. The CDR3 DNA reads as TGTGCCACCAGCAGGCGTGTCCTTCAATCCCTCCACTTT.

This clonotype was seen repeatedly, ten times or more. The chain has TRBV20-1 and TRBJ2-1, with unresolved D. Germline CDR1 reads DFQATT; CDR2 reads SNEGSKA (reference sequence). Deletions cut 2 bases from V and 1 base from J, with 15 bases between. CDR3 length equals 16 residues. The CDR3 coding sequence is TGCAGTGCTAGACCCTCCGTCGGCCGTTCCTACAATGAGCAGTTCTTC. Translating gives CSARPSVGRSYNEQFF.